This TCR beta chain was captured in a study of shared T cell receptors in the human thymus. Germline values: CDR1 LGHNA, CDR2 YSLEER. The CDR3 extends over 17 amino acids. V was pared by 1 base and J by 7 bases, with 12 bases of the junction left unmatched. Only in-frame clones appear in the TCRdb table, and some are missing; sequencing was by immunoSEQ multiplex PCR. The sample comprises roughly 560,000 clones, around 82% of which are singletons, and about 0.013% rests with the top ten. This sample was also put to use in a study of human thymus T cells. This second study notes: Thymus was obtained from resections taken during corrective heart surgery. Unrelated individuals had highly overlapping thymic repertoires, as reported in related research.

V is TRBV4-3 and J is TRBJ2-3, with 9 positions matching TRBD2. The sample consisted of thymocytes. This receptor was obtained from a boy under three years old with a congenital heart defect. This CDR3 reads CASSQVNAGLAQNTQYF. The CDR3, as DNA: TGCGCCAGCAGCCAAGTAAACGCGGGACTAGCCCAAAATACGCAGTATTTT.